Listed here are 12 T cell receptor beta chains from one sample, sequenced in a study of long-term antiretroviral therapy in people with HIV. Survey level was the resolution at which the v3.0 immunoSEQ assay ran. Measured with immunoSEQ multiplex PCR; TCRdb has only the in-frame clones, and not every one. The table has tens of thousands of clones, 84% seen once. This sample comprised unsorted PBMCs, obtained 1.9 years after starting antiretroviral therapy. The source of these receptors is a woman in her forties or fifties with HIV.

The V and J genes are TRBV6-5 and TRBJ2-3, with 8 bases aligning to TRBD2. This CDR3 has 16 amino acids. The V and J ends lost 0 bases and 6 bases, in that order; junction bases with no gene match: 8. Germline values: CDR1 MNHEY, CDR2 SVGAGI. The CDR3 region is CASSYSGGGPGDTQYF. The CDR3 coding sequence is TGTGCCAGCAGTTACTCGGGCGGGGGGCCGGGGGATACGCAGTATTTT.

J is TRBJ2-5 and V is TRBV5-6; TRBD2 aligns across 11 bases. With 1 base clipped from V and 4 bases from J, the junction kept 15 bases outside the gene matches. The CDR3 has 19 residues. In germline, CDR1 is SGHDT, CDR2 YYEEEE. The CDR3 is CASSLTHLISGGGGETQYF. For the CDR3, the DNA is TGTGCCAGCAGCTTGACCCACCTAATTAGCGGGGGGGGTGGAGAGACCCAGTACTTC.

This clone was seen only a few times. The chain combines TRBV5-6 with TRBJ1-1; D is possibly TRBD1 (6 bases). There are 17 residues in the CDR3. Germline V CDR1 and CDR2: SGHDT, YYEEEE. V gave up 3 bases and J gave up 1 base, with 19 bases separating them. CDR3: CASSSGLWGHTNTEAFF. CDR3 sequence (DNA): TGTGCCAGCAGCTCTGGGTTGTGGGGACATACGAACACTGAAGCTTTCTTT.

V usage is TRBV6-5 and J usage is TRBJ1-1; D possibly corresponds to TRBD1 (5 bases). V lost 1 base and J lost 3, with 12 bases in between. CDR3 length: 15 residues. Germline V gives CDR1 MNHEY, CDR2 SVGAGI. The CDR3 loop reads CASSYLGDWDTEAFF. As DNA, the CDR3 is TGTGCCAGCAGTTACTTGGGGGATTGGGACACTGAAGCTTTCTTT.

This clone appeared once. The chain employs TRBV4-1 and TRBJ1-5; D is unresolved. Germline assignment: CDR1 MGHRA and CDR2 YSYEKL. The CDR3 is 14 residues long. Trimming took off 4 bases at V and 3 bases at J, with 10 bases between the two ends. CDR3 nucleotide sequence: TGCGCCAGCAGCCGCTTAGTACTCAATCAGCCCCAGCATTTT. It yields the protein CASSRLVLNQPQHF.

The rearrangement joins TRBV5-6 to TRBJ1-2; TRBD1 might be the D (6 bases). This CDR3 has 15 amino acids. Germline CDR1 is SGHDT and CDR2 is YYEEEE. V was trimmed by 3 bases and J by 2 bases, leaving 14 bases between them. The CDR3 bases are TGTGCCAGCAGCTGGGGGGCCCACCTCAACTATGGCTACACCTTC. This gives the protein CASSWGAHLNYGYTF.

The CDR3 reads CASSSPSGAGETQYF. The CDR3 nucleotides read TGTGCCAGCAGCTCTCCTAGCGGGGCCGGGGAGACCCAGTACTTC. V and J are TRBV7-2 and TRBJ2-5, with 9 positions matching TRBD2. V shed 4 bases and J 5 bases; nucleotides not matched to a gene: 8. Germline CDR1 and CDR2: SGHTA and FQGNSA. The CDR3 has 15 residues. Full variable domain (outside the CDR3, taken from reference TRBV7-2 and TRBJ2-5): GAGVSQSPSNKVTEKGKDVELRCDPISGHTALYWYRQSLGQGLEFLIYFQGNSAPDKSGLPSDRFSAERTGGSVSTLTIQRTQQEDSAVYLCASSSPSGAGETQYFGPGTRLLVL.

This chain links TRBV2 with TRBJ1-1, with a tentative D call TRBD1 (5 bases). The length of the CDR3 is 16 residues. V was pared by 4 bases and J by 1 base, with 16 bases between. CDR1 and CDR2 from the germline V gene are SNHLY and FYNNEI. The CDR3 protein is CASSVNGGRSNTEAFF. CDR3 DNA: TGTGCCAGCAGTGTCAACGGGGGACGGTCGAACACTGAAGCTTTCTTT.

The V call is TRBV11-2, the J call TRBJ2-4; perhaps TRBD1 as D (7 bases). The germline CDR1 and CDR2 sequences are SGHAT and FQNNGV. The CDR3 runs 18 residues. V shed 6 bases and J shed 5 bases, with 26 bases lying between them. CDR3 sequence reads: CASSSTPSPRGRQNIQYF. The DNA for the CDR3 is TGTGCCAGCAGTTCTACCCCGTCCCCCAGGGGGAGGCAAAACATTCAGTACTTC.

The rearrangement joins TRBV4-2 to TRBJ1-4; D possibly corresponds to TRBD1 (5 bases). The V end was cut by 4 bases, the J end by 0 bases, with 9 bases between. CDR3 length: 15 residues. The germline V gene has CDR1 LGHNA and CDR2 YNFKEQ. CDR3: CASSRGGATNEKLFF. In DNA form, the CDR3 reads TGTGCCAGCAGCCGTGGAGGGGCAACTAATGAAAAACTGTTTTTT.

The V and J genes are TRBV7-2 and TRBJ1-1; no clear D. The CDR3 length is 14 residues. Germline V gene sequence: CDR1 SGHTA, CDR2 FQGNSA. V gave up 0 bases and J gave up 1 base, with 6 bases separating them. The CDR3 region has the DNA TGTGCCAGCAGCTTAGCGTCCAGGAACACTGAAGCTTTCTTT. Its translation is CASSLASRNTEAFF.

This sequence joins TRBV28 and TRBJ1-2; a possible D gene is TRBD1 (5 bases). This CDR3 has 15 residues. CDR1 is MDHEN and CDR2 is SYDVKM in the germline V gene. The germline V and J ends were trimmed by 2 bases and 3 bases, with 13 bases remaining between them. CDR3 nucleotides: TGTGCCAGCAGTTTAGGTTCAGGGCGGGACTATGGCTACACCTTC. Encoded protein: CASSLGSGRDYGYTF.